This T cell receptor beta chain was profiled in a study of tumor-infiltrating lymphocytes in primary liver carcinoma (dated by TCRdb to the late 2010s). General notes on the study: Between late 2015 and March 2016, 4 or 5 patients in China with histopathologically diagnosed primary liver carcinoma had surgical resection. Hepatocellular carcinoma (four) or combined HCC and intrahepatic cholangiocarcinoma (one) was present in the five patients, who were three men and two women aged 30 to 69 years. The five patients had tumors staged T1-T3 N0M0, with maximum diameters ranging from about 4.2 to 10 cm. Samples yielded roughly 3.5 to 8 million productive TCRbeta reads; read depth did not differ significantly between tissue types. For each liver tumor, the study sampled five regions along with adjacent normal tissue and blood, and applied TCRbeta repertoire sequencing, expression microarrays and whole-exome sequencing. A total of roughly 35 specimens from 5 patients underwent TCRbeta repertoire sequencing, comprising about 25 tumor regions, 5 adjacent noncancerous liver tissues and 5 peripheral blood samples. Technical replicate repertoires showed high reproducibility, with mean shared-clone rates around 0.9 and correlation coefficients above 0.95.

What the authors observed across the whole study: Because sequencing covered only the TCR beta chain and unpaired alpha chains were not captured, true repertoire diversity is likely underestimated. Bulk unsorted samples precluded comparing CD4+ and CD8+ T cell repertoires. A significantly larger repertoire fraction was made up by the top 250 clones in tumors than in blood (p = 0.039). Pairs of tumor regions showed greater repertoire overlap (mean about 36%) than tumor-adjacent pairs (approximately 17%) or tumor-blood pairs (around 15%), which is consistent with antigen-driven expansion. With just four or five patients in the study, the authors point out that the findings should be validated in a larger study.

Starting from approximately 0.5 ug total RNA, TCRbeta-specific cDNA was produced by reverse transcription with a constant-region primer and ProtoScript II reverse transcriptase. Three nested multiplex PCR rounds, following a slightly modified ARM-PCR procedure, were used to build the TCRbeta libraries. Each of the first two PCR rounds ran for about 10 cycles using multiplex TRBV1-TRBV30 forward primers together with a Cbeta reverse primer. Sample barcodes and Illumina adapters were added in a final 25-cycle PCR using Deep VentR polymerase. Before sequencing, amplicons of 200-500 bp were purified from gel using a QIAquick gel extraction kit. An Illumina HiSeq 2500 was used to sequence the TCRbeta amplicons with 250-bp paired-end reads. Concerning the study's data processing: Quality trimming of reads was performed with Trimmomatic v0.33, and paired reads were merged with FLASH v1.2.11 so that full CDR3 sequences could be recovered. V, D and J germline segments were assigned to the rearranged TCRbeta sequences by MiGEC v1.2.1b. VDJtools v1.0.0 computed clonotype statistics and Shannon-Wiener diversity indices. To cut down on sampling bias, every analysis after diversity analysis relied on just the 250 most abundant clonotypes from each sample. TCRdb redid the processing of the public reads, applying fastp at Q25 and MiXCR, and retained in-frame beta chains. A single entry per CDR3 protein holds the most common genes and DNA from its merged rows. For this entry, the V and J calls and clone size follow TCRdb and not the study's own pipeline. The sample profile shows about 330,000 distinct CDR3 sequences; less than 75% of them were found once. Approximately 5.9% of the sample rests with the top ten.

CDR1 MNHEY and CDR2 SVGEGT were looked up in the germline V gene. The CDR3 totals 15 residues, both ends included. This entry keeps only the CDR3 DNA: 45 bases, framed from base 1. V is cut back by 7 bases and J by 2 bases, with 6 bases in the junction unmatched. TRIzol reagent was used to extract blood RNA from unsorted whole blood, while the DNeasy Blood & Tissue kit provided the germline DNA. At the time of sampling, the patients had chronic HBV infection and had not received any treatment. Before surgery, 3 to 5 milliliters of peripheral blood were drawn into K2EDTA tubes. As regards this clonotype: Its antigen remains unidentified. Here the CDR3 omits its conserved ending phenylalanine or tryptophan, so a read error is the likely source.

Material: peripheral blood. The clonotype originates from a man between 40 and 49 years old with primary liver carcinoma and hepatitis B virus infection. The rearrangement combines TRBV6-2 or TRBV6-3 with TRBJ2-5; TRBD1 fits 11 bases in the junction. The sequenced DNA is TGTGCCAGCACCTTGGGACAGGGGGGACAAGAGACCCAGTACTTG. This yields the protein CASTLGQGGQETQYL.